This T cell receptor (beta chain) was found in a study of regulatory T cells in long-lasting Graves disease. Study overall: Those Graves' patients who were newly diagnosed had been on antithyroid drugs under 3 months.

iRepertoire HTBI primers and Arm-PCR of CDR3 regions built TCR beta libraries. Original handling: Spanning all samples, the identified segments comprised some 66 TRBV and some 15 TRBJ. TCRdb reprocessed the multiplex PCR reads via MiXCR and lists one record per CDR3 protein. The V and J calls were determined by TCRdb, not by the authors. The data show 250,000 to 300,000 distinct CDR3 sequences, around 19% seen once. Time point: newly diagnosed GD, antithyroid drugs for less than 3 months. PBMC-derived RNA was used for the TCR library. Study-wide points: Exclusively peripheral blood, rather than thyroid tissue, was studied.

The CDR3 loop spans 18 amino acids. V lost 2 bases and J lost 1; bases outside the gene matches: 10. Germline CDR1 and CDR2: MNHEY and SVGAGI. This clonotype was seen repeatedly, ten times or more. Antigen specificity is unknown. These data also featured in a second study, about T cells in Graves' hyperthyroidism and ophthalmopathy. As that report states: HTBI primers were the set used in a first-round RT-PCR of the TCR CDR3.

The V call is TRBV6-5, the J call TRBJ2-1; 8 nucleotides agree with TRBD1. The sequence came from a woman aged 30 to 39 with Graves disease. Material: peripheral blood mononuclear cells (PBMCs), obtained at new diagnosis, from a patient treated with antithyroid drugs. The CDR3: CASSYTRRDRRSYNEQFF. CDR3 nucleotide sequence: TGTGCCAGCAGTTACACTCGCCGGGACAGGCGGTCCTACAATGAGCAGTTCTTC.